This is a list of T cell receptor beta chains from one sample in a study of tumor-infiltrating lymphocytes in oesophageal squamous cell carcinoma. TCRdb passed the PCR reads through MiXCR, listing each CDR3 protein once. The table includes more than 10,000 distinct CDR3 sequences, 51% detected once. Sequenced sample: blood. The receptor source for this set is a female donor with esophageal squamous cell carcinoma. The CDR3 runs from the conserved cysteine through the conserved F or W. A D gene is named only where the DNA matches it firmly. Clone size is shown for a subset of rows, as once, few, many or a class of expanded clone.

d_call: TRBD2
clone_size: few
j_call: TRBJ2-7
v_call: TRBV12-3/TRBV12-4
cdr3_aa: CASSSHGTSGSYEQYF
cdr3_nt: TGTGCCAGCAGTTCCCACGGGACTAGCGGGAGCTACGAGCAGTACTTC

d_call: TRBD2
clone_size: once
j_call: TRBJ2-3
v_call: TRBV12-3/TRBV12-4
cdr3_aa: CASTQGLAGGIDTQYF
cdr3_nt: TGTGCCAGCACTCAGGGACTAGCGGGAGGGATCGATACGCAGTATTTT

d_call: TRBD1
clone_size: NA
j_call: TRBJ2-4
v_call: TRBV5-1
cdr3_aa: CASSLDRGLSPLHF
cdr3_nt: TGCGCCAGCAGCTTGGACAGGGGTTTATCACCCCTCCACTTC

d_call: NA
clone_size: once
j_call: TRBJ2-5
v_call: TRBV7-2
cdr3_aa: CASSHGRRETQYF
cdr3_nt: TGTGCCAGCAGCCACGGAAGAAGAGAGACCCAGTACTTC

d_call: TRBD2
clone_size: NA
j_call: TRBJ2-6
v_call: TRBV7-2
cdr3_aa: CASSVGWTSGTHSGANVLTF
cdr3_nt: TGTGCCAGCAGCGTAGGATGGACTAGCGGGACCCACTCTGGGGCCAACGTCCTGACTTTC

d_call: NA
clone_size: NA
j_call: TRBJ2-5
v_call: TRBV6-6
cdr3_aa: CASRTHNRVETQYF
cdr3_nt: TGTGCCAGCAGAACCCACAACAGGGTGGAGACCCAGTACTTC

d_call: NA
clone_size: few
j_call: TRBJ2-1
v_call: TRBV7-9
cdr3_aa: CASSLPTYNEQFF
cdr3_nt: TGTGCCAGCAGCTTACCGACCTACAATGAGCAGTTCTTC

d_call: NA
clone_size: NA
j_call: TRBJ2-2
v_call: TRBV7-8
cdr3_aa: CASSLVVPGLGELFF
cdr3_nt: TGTGCCAGCAGCTTAGTGGTCCCGGGTCTCGGGGAGCTGTTTTTT

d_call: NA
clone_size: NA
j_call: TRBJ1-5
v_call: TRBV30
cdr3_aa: CAWSAFYQPQHF
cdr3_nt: TGTGCCTGGAGTGCCTTTTACCAGCCCCAGCATTTT

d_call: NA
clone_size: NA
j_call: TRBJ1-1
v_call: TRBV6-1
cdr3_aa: CASSEPHRDTEAFF
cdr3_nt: TGTGCCAGCAGTGAACCCCACCGGGACACTGAAGCTTTCTTT

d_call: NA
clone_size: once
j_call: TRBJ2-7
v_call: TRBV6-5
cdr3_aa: CASSEGYSSPEQYF
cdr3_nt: TGTGCCAGCAGTGAAGGGTACAGCTCCCCCGAGCAGTACTTC

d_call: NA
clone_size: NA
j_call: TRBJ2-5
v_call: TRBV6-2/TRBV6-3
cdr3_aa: CASNPGQGIRELYF
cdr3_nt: TGTGCCAGCAACCCGGGGCAGGGGATCCGGGAGCTGTATTTT

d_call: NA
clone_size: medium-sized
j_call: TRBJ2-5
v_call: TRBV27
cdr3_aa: CASSLLAERRETQYF
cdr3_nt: TGTGCCAGCAGTTTATTAGCGGAGCGGAGAGAGACCCAGTACTTC

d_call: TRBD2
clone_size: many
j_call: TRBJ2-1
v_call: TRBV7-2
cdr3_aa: CASSDRTSGTRNEQFF
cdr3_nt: TGTGCCAGCAGCGACCGGACTAGCGGGACAAGGAATGAGCAGTTCTTC

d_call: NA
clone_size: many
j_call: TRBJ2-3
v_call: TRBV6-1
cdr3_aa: CASSEAISPTQYF
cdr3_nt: TGTGCCAGCAGTGAAGCAATATCGCCTACGCAGTATTTT

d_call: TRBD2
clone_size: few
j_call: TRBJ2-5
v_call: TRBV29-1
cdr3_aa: CSVPREGGGETQYF
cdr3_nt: TGCAGCGTTCCCCGGGAGGGGGGGGGAGAGACCCAGTACTTC

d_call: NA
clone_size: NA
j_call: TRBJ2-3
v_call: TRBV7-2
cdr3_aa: CASSETGTAVHTQYF
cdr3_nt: TGTGCCAGCAGCGAAACCGGGACCGCAGTCCATACGCAGTATTTT

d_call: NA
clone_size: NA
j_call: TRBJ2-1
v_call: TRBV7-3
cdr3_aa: CASSPDRTYNEQFF
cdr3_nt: TGTGCCAGCAGCCCCGATCGGACTTACAATGAGCAGTTCTTC

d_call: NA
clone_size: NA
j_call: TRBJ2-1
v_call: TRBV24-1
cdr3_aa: CATSGGPRQIYEQFF
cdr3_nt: TGTGCCACCAGTGGCGGGCCGAGACAGATCTACGAGCAGTTCTTC

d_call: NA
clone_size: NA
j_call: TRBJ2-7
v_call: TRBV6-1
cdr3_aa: CASSIRPYEQYF
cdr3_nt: TGTGCCAGCAGTATACGGCCTTACGAGCAGTACTTC

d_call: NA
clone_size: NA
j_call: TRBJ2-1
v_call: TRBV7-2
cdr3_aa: CASSLAYPTGQGDNYNEQFF
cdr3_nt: TGTGCCAGCAGCTTAGCGTATCCGACGGGCCAAGGTGACAACTACAATGAGCAGTTCTTC

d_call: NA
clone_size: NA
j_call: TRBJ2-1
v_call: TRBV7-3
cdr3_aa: CASSGGGLGWGEQFF
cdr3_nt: TGTGCCAGCAGCGGGGGGGGCCTGGGTTGGGGTGAGCAGTTCTTC

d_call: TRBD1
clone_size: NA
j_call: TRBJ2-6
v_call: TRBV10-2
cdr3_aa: CASRKGQLSSGANVLTF
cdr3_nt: TGCGCCAGCAGGAAGGGACAGTTAAGCTCTGGGGCCAACGTCCTGACTTTC

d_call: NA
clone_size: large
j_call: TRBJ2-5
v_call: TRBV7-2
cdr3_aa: CASSLGRETQYF
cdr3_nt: TGTGCCAGCAGCTTGGGGCGAGAGACCCAGTACTTC

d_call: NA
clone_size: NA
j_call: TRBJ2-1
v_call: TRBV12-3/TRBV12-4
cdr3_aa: CASSFAPPGHNEQFF
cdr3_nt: TGTGCCAGCAGTTTTGCACCCCCAGGGCACAATGAGCAGTTCTTC

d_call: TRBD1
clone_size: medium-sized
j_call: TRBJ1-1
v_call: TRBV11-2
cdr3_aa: CASSTVGRGRIAEAFF
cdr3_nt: TGTGCCAGCAGCACAGTAGGTAGGGGGCGGATCGCTGAAGCTTTCTTT

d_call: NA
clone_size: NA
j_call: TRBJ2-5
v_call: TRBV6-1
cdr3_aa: CASSPRSETQYF
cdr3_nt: TGTGCCAGCAGTCCACGTTCGGAGACCCAGTACTTC

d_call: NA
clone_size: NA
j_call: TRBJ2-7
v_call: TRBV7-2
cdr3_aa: CASSPGVGLAYEQYF
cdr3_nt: TGTGCCAGCAGCCCAGGGGTAGGACTAGCCTACGAGCAGTACTTC

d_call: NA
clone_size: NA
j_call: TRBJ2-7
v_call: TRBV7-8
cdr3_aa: CASSFDRNSYEQYF
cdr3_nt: TGTGCCAGCAGCTTCGACAGGAACTCCTACGAGCAGTACTTC

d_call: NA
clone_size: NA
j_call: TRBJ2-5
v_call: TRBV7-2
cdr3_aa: CASSFPGRAGGEQYF
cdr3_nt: TGTGCCAGCAGCTTCCCGGGACGAGCTGGCGGTGAGCAGTACTTC

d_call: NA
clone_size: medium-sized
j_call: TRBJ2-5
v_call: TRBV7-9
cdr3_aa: CASSLAEDEQYF
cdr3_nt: TGTGCCAGCAGCTTGGCGGAAGATGAGCAGTACTTC

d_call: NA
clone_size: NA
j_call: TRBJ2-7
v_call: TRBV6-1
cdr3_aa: CASSSARASSYNQQYF
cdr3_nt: TGTGCCAGCAGCTCGGCTCGCGCCAGCTCCTACAATCAGCAGTACTTC